A single sample is the source of the 13 T cell receptor beta chains below, sequenced in a study of beta chain features in type 1 diabetes. The whole isolated RNA underwent reverse transcription, so sequencing captured expressed TCRB transcripts. This table comes from immunoSEQ multiplex PCR, and its TCRdb copy is limited to in-frame clones, with some not included. In the table there are roughly 330,000 clones, approximately 11% of which are singletons. Sequenced input: naive CD4+ T cells from blood. These receptors were collected from a woman in her 30s in good health.

The sample holds a few counts of this clone. The rearrangement links TRBV4-3 to TRBJ2-3, with D tentatively TRBD2 (5 bases). CDR3 length equals 16 residues. Trimming pared 4 bases from V and 8 bases from J, leaving 22 bases between. The germline CDR1 and CDR2 sequences are LGHNA and YSLEER. CDR3 DNA: TGCGCCAGCAGCCCCCAGGAAGGGCGGGCCGGCGGTACGCAGTATTTT. This sequence encodes CASSPQEGRAGGTQYF.

The V gene is TRBV29-1, the J gene TRBJ2-7, with TRBD1 as a possible D gene (5 bases). The germline V and J ends were trimmed by 5 bases and 2 bases, with 10 bases remaining between them. The CDR3 contains 12 residues. CDR1 SQVTM and CDR2 ANQGSEA come from the germline V gene. The CDR3 bases are TGCAGCGTTAAGGCAGGGACCTACGAGCAGTACTTC. As protein: CSVKAGTYEQYF.

The chain is built from TRBV14 and TRBJ2-3; 14 bases match TRBD2. With V trimmed by 5 bases and J by 5 bases, 9 bases remained unmatched. The CDR3 is made up of 17 amino acids. Germline CDR1 and CDR2: SGHDN and FVKESK. The CDR3 nucleotides are TGTGCCAGCAGCTTGTCGGGACTAGCGGGAGTGCGAGATACGCAGTATTTT. This encodes CASSLSGLAGVRDTQYF.

CDR3 nucleotides: TGTGCCAGCAGTGCGGACAGGAGCGAGCAGTACTTC. This gives the protein CASSADRSEQYF. The genes are TRBV6-1 and TRBJ2-7, with TRBD1 identical over 7 bases. Germline CDR1 is MNHNS and CDR2 is SASEGT. The ends lost 4 bases at V and 6 bases at J; junction bases unmatched: 3. The CDR3 runs 12 residues.

This chain uses TRBV5-1 with TRBJ2-1; 12 positions match TRBD2. The CDR3 consists of 16 residues. Per germline, CDR1 SGHRS and CDR2 YFSETQ. With V trimmed by 2 bases and J by 4 bases, 4 bases remained unmatched. In nucleotides, the CDR3 is TGCGCCAGCAGCTTCTCCGGGACTAGCGGGTACAATGAGCAGTTCTTC. As protein: CASSFSGTSGYNEQFF.

The chain carries TRBV7-9 and TRBJ2-1, with D unresolved. The ends were cut back, 0 bases at V and 6 bases at J, with 3 bases in the middle. This CDR3 has 12 residues. Germline V gene sequence: CDR1 SEHNR, CDR2 FQNEAQ (reference sequence). CDR3 protein: CASSLASNEQFF. The CDR3 DNA reads TGTGCCAGCAGCTTAGCGAGCAATGAGCAGTTCTTC.

This chain joins TRBV15 and TRBJ2-7, with 11 bases that match TRBD1. V gave up 6 bases and J gave up 3 bases; unmatched junction bases: 7. The CDR3 consists of 15 residues. Germline assignment: CDR1 LNHNV and CDR2 YYDKDF (reference sequence). The CDR3 protein is CATSPRDRGYYEQYF. In DNA form, the CDR3 reads TGTGCCACCAGTCCCCGGGACAGGGGGTACTACGAGCAGTACTTC.

This clone was counted only a few times. This chain uses TRBV7-9 with TRBJ1-1; 10 nucleotides line up with TRBD1. The V gene end was trimmed by 5 bases and the J gene end by 3 bases; junction bases not matched to a gene: 3. Germline V lookup: CDR1 SEHNR, CDR2 FQNEAQ (reference sequence). This CDR3 is built from 14 residues. The DNA of the CDR3 is TGTGCCAGCAGCACCGGACAGGGGGACACTGAAGCTTTCTTT. It specifies CASSTGQGDTEAFF.

This clone was counted a few times. The genes are TRBV5-1 and TRBJ2-1, with TRBD2 matching 9 bases. J was trimmed by 0 bases and V by 7 bases; bases with no gene match: 11. CDR1 is SGHRS and CDR2 is YFSETQ in the germline V gene. The CDR3 contains 17 residues. The CDR3 DNA is TGCGCCAGCTTCGTTGGGCGGCGGGAGGGCTCCTACAATGAGCAGTTCTTC. Translated, it gives CASFVGRREGSYNEQFF. The variable domain in full, completed from reference TRBV5-1 and TRBJ2-1, reads KAGVTQTPRYLIKTRGQQVTLSCSPISGHRSVSWYQQTPGQGLQFLFEYFSETQRNKGNFPGRFSGRQFSNSRSEMNVSTLELGDSALYLCASFVGRREGSYNEQFFGPGTRLTVL.

In this sample, this clone turned up a few times. CDR3 protein: CASSFGGGFGYEQYF. The CDR3 DNA sequence: TGTGCCAGCAGTTTTGGGGGGGGATTCGGCTACGAGCAGTACTTC. The chain uses TRBV28 and TRBJ2-7; TRBD2 matches 7 bases. Germline CDR1 reads MDHEN; CDR2 reads SYDVKM. The CDR3 spans 15 residues. V shed 3 bases, J shed 3 bases, and the junction held 8 bases outside the gene matches.

This clone has a handful of counts. The V gene is TRBV28, the J gene TRBJ2-1, with D unclear. V lost 2 bases and J 0 bases, leaving 8 bases between the germline ends. The CDR3 is 15 residues long. The germline V gene has CDR1 MDHEN and CDR2 SYDVKM. The CDR3 nucleotides read TGTGCCAGCAGTTTAAGTTTGGCCTCCTACAATGAGCAGTTCTTC. It is translated as CASSLSLASYNEQFF. Full variable domain (outside the CDR3, taken from reference TRBV28 and TRBJ2-1): DVKVTQSSRYLVKRTGEKVFLECVQDMDHENMFWYRQDPGLGLRLIYFSYDVKMKEKGDIPEGYSVSREKKERFSLILESASTNQTSMYLCASSLSLASYNEQFFGPGTRLTVL.

The rearrangement uses TRBV7-2 and TRBJ2-1; no reliable D call. V shed 5 bases and J shed 4 bases, with 24 bases lying between them. This CDR3 has 18 residues. Germline V lookup: CDR1 SGHTA, CDR2 FQGNSA. For the CDR3, the DNA is TGTGCCAGCAGCGTGAGAGTAGAGATGGCCTCGGGTTACAATGAGCAGTTCTTC. Its translation: CASSVRVEMASGYNEQFF.

This clone was recorded a few times. The rearrangement joins TRBV9 to TRBJ2-7; 7 positions agree with TRBD1. Trimming at V came to 3 bases and at J to 4 bases, leaving 4 bases not matched to a gene. The CDR3 has 13 residues. CDR1 and CDR2 from the germline V gene are SGDLS and YYNGEE. CDR3 in amino acids: CASSAGTEYEQYF. Here the CDR3 DNA reads TGTGCCAGCAGCGCGGGGACAGAATACGAGCAGTACTTC. Combining the CDR3 with reference TRBV9 and TRBJ2-7 gives the whole variable domain DSGVTQTPKHLITATGQRVTLRCSPRSGDLSVYWYQQSLDQGLQFLIQYYNGEERAKGNILERFSAQQFPDLHSELNLSSLELGDSALYFCASSAGTEYEQYFGPGTRLTVT.